The source of this T cell receptor (beta chain) is a study of long-term antiretroviral therapy in people with HIV. Every HIV-positive participant received treatment in the United States. In the case of this clone: Antigen unknown.

Notes on the study in general: Controls exceeded HIV repertoires in CDR3 length range. On ART adherence, viral resistance or therapy changes, no data were available.

The CDR3 runs to 16 residues. Per the germline V gene, CDR1 is SNHLY and CDR2 is FYNNEI. Germline trimming cut 6 bases from V and 4 bases from J; bases unmatched to any gene: 13. Run at survey level, the immunoSEQ assay was version v3.0. The repertoire was sequenced with immunoSEQ multiplex PCR; TCRdb's copy has only in-frame clones and lacks some. Of approximately 35,000 clones listed, approximately 95% are singletons. This chain links TRBV2 with TRBJ2-3; 7 positions agree with TRBD2. The material was unsorted PBMCs, obtained 5 to 5.5 years after starting antiretroviral therapy. The TCR was taken from a woman between 45 and 60 years old with HIV. The CDR3 here is CASRGRTSRSADTQYF. The CDR3 DNA reads as TGTGCCAGCAGGGGCCGGACTAGTCGATCAGCAGATACGCAGTATTTT.